The 7 T cell receptor beta chains below come from one sample, sequenced in a study of cytomegalovirus exposure and HLA in healthy donors. The PCR had 60 Vbeta and 13 Jbeta primers. Here immunoSEQ multiplex PCR was the method, and the copy in TCRdb shows in-frame clones only, minus some. Among more than 80,000 clones, more than 65% were seen once, and the ten largest hold 6.5% to 8.5%. Sample: PBMCs. Every receptor here comes from a human donor in good health.

This chain links TRBV19 with TRBJ1-5, with D perhaps matching TRBD1 (5 bases). CDR1 and CDR2 (germline): LNHDA, SQIVND (reference sequence). This CDR3 has 14 amino acids. V dropped 2 bases and J dropped 7 bases, with 12 bases sitting between them. The CDR3 spells CASSISGGPQPQHF. The CDR3 nucleotides read TGTGCCAGTAGTATATCGGGGGGTCCCCAGCCCCAGCATTTT.

The chain has TRBV11-3 and TRBJ2-5, with 7 bases fitting TRBD2. With 1 base clipped from V and 1 base from J, the junction kept 0 bases outside the gene matches. The germline CDR1 and CDR2 sequences are SGHNT and YENEEA. The CDR3 contains 14 residues. CDR3 in amino acids: CASSLGGGQETQYF. The CDR3 DNA reads TGTGCCAGCAGCTTAGGGGGGGGCCAAGAGACCCAGTACTTC.

This clone appeared once. This chain joins TRBV7-2 and TRBJ2-2; the D gene is possibly TRBD1 (6 bases). This CDR3 is 15 amino acids long. Germline V gene lookup returns CDR1 SGHTA and CDR2 FQGNSA. V gave up 3 bases and J gave up 5 bases, with 13 bases separating them. The CDR3: CASSLMLRGTGELFF. CDR3 DNA: TGTGCCAGCAGCTTGATGCTGAGGGGGACCGGGGAGCTGTTTTTT.

The chain recombines TRBV6-6 with TRBJ2-1; 11 bases match TRBD2. Germline loops: CDR1 MNHNY, CDR2 SVGAGI (reference sequence). The CDR3 is 15 amino acids. Trimming removed 6 bases from V and 5 bases from J; junction bases left unmatched: 6. The CDR3 DNA reads TGTGCCAGCAGCTTCCTAGCGGGAGGCGACAATGAGCAGTTCTTC. Amino acids: CASSFLAGGDNEQFF.

The rearrangement joins TRBV19 to TRBJ1-5; D unclear. This CDR3 has 14 amino acids. Germline-derived CDR1 and CDR2 are LNHDA and SQIVND (reference sequence). V shed 4 bases and J shed 4 bases, with 11 bases lying between them. The CDR3 here is CASSTADLNQPQHF. The CDR3, as DNA: TGTGCCAGTAGTACCGCGGATTTGAATCAGCCCCAGCATTTT. Drawing the rest from reference TRBV19 and TRBJ1-5, the complete variable domain is DGGITQSPKYLFRKEGQNVTLSCEQNLNHDAMYWYRQDPGQGLRLIYYSQIVNDFQKGDIAEGYSVSREKKESFPLTVTSAQKNPTAFYLCASSTADLNQPQHFGDGTRLSIL.

The chain couples TRBV7-2 to TRBJ2-7, with 8 positions matching TRBD1. Germline-derived CDR1 and CDR2 are SGHTA and FQGNSA. With V trimmed by 2 bases and J by 3 bases, 9 bases remained unmatched. The length of the CDR3 is 16 residues. CDR3 nucleotide sequence: TGTGCCAGCAGCTTACCTCGCCCAGGGGGCATCTACGAGCAGTACTTC. Translation gives CASSLPRPGGIYEQYF.

The chain combines TRBV30 with TRBJ2-1; D is unclear. With 6 bases removed from V and 0 bases from J, the gap between germline ends came to 9 bases. The length of the CDR3 is 13 residues. Germline CDR1 GTSNPN, CDR2 SVGIG (reference sequence). The chain's CDR3 is CACPASSYNEQFF. Written as DNA, the CDR3 is TGTGCCTGTCCAGCGAGCTCCTACAATGAGCAGTTCTTC.